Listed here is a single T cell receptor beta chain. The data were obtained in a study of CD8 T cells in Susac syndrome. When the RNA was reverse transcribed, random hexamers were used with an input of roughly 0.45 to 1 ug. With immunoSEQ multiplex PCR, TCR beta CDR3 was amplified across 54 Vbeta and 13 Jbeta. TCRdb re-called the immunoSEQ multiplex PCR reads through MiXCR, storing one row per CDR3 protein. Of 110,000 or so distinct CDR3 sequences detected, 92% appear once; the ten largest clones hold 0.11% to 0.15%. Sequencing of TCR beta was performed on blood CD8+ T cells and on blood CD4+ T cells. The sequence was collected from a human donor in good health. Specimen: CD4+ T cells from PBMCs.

The CDR3 DNA follows: TGTGCCAGCAGCCTTAGCGGGAGGGACGAGCAGTACTTC. This translates into CASSLSGRDEQYF. The chain is built from TRBV7-3 and TRBJ2-7, with 11 positions matching TRBD2. The trim removed 5 bases at V and 5 bases at J, leaving 2 bases unmatched. CDR1 is SGHTA, CDR2 FQGTGA, per germline. The CDR3 sequence is 13 residues long. Based on the CDR3 plus reference TRBV7-3 and TRBJ2-7, the full variable domain is GAGVSQTPSNKVTEKGKYVELRCDPISGHTALYWYRQSLGQGPEFLIYFQGTGAADDSGLPNDRFFAVRPEGSVSTLKIQRTERGDSAVYLCASSLSGRDEQYFGPGTRLTVT.